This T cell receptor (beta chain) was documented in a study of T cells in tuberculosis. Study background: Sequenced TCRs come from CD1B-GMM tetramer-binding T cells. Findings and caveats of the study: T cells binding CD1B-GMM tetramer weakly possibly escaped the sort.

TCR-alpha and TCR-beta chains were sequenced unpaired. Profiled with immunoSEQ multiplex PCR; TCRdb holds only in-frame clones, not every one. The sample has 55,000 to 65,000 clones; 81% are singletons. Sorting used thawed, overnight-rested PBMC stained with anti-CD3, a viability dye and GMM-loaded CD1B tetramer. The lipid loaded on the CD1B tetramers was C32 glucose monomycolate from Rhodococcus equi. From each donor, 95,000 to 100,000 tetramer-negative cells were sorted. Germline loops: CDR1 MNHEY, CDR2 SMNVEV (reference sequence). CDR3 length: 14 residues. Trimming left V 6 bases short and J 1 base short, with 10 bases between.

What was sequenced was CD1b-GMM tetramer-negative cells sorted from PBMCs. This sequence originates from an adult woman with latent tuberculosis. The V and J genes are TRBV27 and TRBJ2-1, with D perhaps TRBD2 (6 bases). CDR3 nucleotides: TGTGCCAGCAGACTAGCTGGATCCTACAATGAGCAGTTCTTC. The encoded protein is CASRLAGSYNEQFF.